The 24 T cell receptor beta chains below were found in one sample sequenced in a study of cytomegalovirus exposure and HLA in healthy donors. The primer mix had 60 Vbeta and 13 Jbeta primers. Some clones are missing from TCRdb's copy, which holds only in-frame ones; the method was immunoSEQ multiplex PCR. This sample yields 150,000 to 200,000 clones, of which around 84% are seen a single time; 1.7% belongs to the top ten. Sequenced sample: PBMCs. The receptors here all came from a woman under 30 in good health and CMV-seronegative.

CDR3 residues: CASSQGLGAGYTF. In DNA form, the CDR3 reads TGTGCCAGCAGCCAAGGCCTAGGTGCTGGCTACACCTTC. This chain joins TRBV14 and TRBJ1-2; D gene ambiguous. This CDR3 spans 13 amino acids. V shed 1 base and J shed 7 bases, with 10 bases lying between them. Germline CDR1 reads SGHDN; CDR2 reads FVKESK.

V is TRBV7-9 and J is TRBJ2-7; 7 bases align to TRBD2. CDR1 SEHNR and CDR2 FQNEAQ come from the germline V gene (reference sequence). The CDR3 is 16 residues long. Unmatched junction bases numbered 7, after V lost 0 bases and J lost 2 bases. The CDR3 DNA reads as TGTGCCAGCAGCTTAGCGATAGCTAGCGGCGCCTACGAGCAGTACTTC. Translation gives CASSLAIASGAYEQYF.

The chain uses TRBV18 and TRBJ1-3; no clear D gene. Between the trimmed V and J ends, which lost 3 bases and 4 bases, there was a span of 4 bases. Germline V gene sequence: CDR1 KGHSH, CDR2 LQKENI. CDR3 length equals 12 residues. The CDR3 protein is CASSPSGNTIYF. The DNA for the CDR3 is TGTGCCAGCTCACCTTCGGGAAACACCATATATTTT.

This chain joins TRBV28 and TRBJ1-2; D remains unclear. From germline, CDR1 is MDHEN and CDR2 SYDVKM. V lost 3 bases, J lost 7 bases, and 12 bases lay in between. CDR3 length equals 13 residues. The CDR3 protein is CASSFSAALGYTF. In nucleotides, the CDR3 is TGTGCCAGCAGTTTTTCTGCGGCCCTTGGCTACACCTTC.

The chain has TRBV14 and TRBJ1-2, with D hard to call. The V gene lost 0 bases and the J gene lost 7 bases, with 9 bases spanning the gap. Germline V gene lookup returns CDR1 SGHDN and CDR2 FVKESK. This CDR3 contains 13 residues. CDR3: CASSQDSVRGYTF. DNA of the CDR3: TGTGCCAGCAGCCAAGATTCAGTCCGTGGCTACACCTTC.

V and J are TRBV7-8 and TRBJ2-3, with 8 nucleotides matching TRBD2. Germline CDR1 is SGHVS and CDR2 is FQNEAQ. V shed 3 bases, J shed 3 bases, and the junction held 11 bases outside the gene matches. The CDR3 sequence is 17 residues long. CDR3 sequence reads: CASSFNFVAGGTDTQYF. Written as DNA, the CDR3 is TGTGCCAGCAGCTTCAACTTCGTTGCGGGAGGAACAGATACGCAGTATTTT.

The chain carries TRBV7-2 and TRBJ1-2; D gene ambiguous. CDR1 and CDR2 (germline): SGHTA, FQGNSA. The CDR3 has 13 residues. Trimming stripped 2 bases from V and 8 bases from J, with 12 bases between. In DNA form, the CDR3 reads TGTGCCAGCAGCTTAAAAGGAGTGACGGGCTACACCTTC. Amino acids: CASSLKGVTGYTF.

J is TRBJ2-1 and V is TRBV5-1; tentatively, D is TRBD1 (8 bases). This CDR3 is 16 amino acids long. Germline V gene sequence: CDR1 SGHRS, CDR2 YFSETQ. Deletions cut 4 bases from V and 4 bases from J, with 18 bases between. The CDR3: CASSPGGRGSYNEQFF. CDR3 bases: TGCGCCAGCAGCCCAGGGGGCCGCGGGAGTTACAATGAGCAGTTCTTC.

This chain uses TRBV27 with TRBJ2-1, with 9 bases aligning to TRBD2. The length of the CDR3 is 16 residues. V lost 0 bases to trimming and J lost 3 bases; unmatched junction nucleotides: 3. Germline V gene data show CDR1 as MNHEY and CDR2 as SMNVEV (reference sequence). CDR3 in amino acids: CASSLSSGSLYNEQFF. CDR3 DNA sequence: TGTGCCAGCAGTTTATCTAGCGGGAGCCTCTACAATGAGCAGTTCTTC.

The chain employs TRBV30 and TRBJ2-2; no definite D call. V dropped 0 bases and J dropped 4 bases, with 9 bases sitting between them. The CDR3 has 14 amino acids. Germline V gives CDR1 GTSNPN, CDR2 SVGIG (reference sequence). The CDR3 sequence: CAWSVRGGTGELFF. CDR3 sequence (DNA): TGTGCCTGGAGTGTACGAGGCGGCACCGGGGAGCTGTTTTTT. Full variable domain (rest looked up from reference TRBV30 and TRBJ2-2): SQTIHQWPATLVQPVGSPLSLECTVEGTSNPNLYWYRQAAGRGLQLLFYSVGIGQISSEVPQNLSASRPQDRQFILSSKKLLLSDSGFYLCAWSVRGGTGELFFGEGSRLTVL.

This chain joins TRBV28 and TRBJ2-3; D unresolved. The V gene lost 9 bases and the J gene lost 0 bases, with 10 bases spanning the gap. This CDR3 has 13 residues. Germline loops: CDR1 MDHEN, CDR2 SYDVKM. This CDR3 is CASLRRSTDTQYF. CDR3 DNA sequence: TGTGCCAGTCTGAGGCGGAGCACAGATACGCAGTATTTT.

The CDR3 loop is CASSSIPSGRDTQYF. CDR3 in DNA: TGCGCCAGCAGCTCGATACCCTCAGGGAGGGATACGCAGTATTTT. V is TRBV5-1 and J is TRBJ2-3, with D maybe TRBD2 (6 bases). CDR3 length equals 15 residues. V lost 3 bases and J lost 6, with 17 bases in between. Germline V CDR1 and CDR2: SGHRS, YFSETQ.

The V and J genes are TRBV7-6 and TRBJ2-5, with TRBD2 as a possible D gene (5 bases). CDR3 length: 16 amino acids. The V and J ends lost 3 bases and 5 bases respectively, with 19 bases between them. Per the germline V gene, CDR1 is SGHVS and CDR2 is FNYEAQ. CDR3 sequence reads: CASSLGQDPWRETQYF. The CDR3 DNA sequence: TGTGCCAGCAGCTTGGGTCAGGACCCCTGGAGGGAGACCCAGTACTTC.

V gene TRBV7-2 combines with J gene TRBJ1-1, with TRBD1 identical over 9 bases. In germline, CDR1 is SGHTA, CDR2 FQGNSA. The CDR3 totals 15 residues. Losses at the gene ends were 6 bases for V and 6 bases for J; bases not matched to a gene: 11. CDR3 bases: TGTGCCAGCAGGGATCACGGACAGGGGCTCGCTGAAGCTTTCTTT. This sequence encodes CASRDHGQGLAEAFF.

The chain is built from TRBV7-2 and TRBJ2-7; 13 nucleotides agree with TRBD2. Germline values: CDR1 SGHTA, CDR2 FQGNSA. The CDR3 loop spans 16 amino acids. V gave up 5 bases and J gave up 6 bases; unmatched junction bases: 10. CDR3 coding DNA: TGTGCCAGCAGCCTGGGACTAGCGGGACCCGACGGCGAGCAGTACGTC. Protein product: CASSLGLAGPDGEQYV.

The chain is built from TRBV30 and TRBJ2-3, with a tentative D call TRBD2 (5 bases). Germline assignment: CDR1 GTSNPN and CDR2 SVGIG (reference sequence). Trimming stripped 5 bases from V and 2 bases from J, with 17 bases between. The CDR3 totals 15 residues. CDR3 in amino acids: CAWYSARDNTDTQYF. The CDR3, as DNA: TGTGCCTGGTACTCCGCCCGGGATAACACAGATACGCAGTATTTT.

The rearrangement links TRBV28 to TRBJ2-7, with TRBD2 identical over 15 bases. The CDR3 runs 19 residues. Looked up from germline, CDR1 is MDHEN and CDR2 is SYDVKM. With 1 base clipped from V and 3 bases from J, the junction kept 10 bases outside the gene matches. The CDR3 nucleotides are TGTGCCAGCAGTTTATTCGATTGGACTAGCGGGAGGGCCTTCTACGAGCAGTACTTC. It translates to CASSLFDWTSGRAFYEQYF. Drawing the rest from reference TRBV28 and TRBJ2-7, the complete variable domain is DVKVTQSSRYLVKRTGEKVFLECVQDMDHENMFWYRQDPGLGLRLIYFSYDVKMKEKGDIPEGYSVSREKKERFSLILESASTNQTSMYLCASSLFDWTSGRAFYEQYFGPGTRLTVT.

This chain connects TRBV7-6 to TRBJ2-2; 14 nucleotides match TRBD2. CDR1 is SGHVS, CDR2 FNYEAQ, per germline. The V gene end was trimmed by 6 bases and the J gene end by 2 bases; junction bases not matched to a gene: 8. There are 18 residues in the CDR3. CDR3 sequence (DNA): TGTGCCAGCAGAAGGGAGACTAGCGGGAGGGTAAACACCGGGGAGCTGTTTTTT. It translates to CASRRETSGRVNTGELFF.

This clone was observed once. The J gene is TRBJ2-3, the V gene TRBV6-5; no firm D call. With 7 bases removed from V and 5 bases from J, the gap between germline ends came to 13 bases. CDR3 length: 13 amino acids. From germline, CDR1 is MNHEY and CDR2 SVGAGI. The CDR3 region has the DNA TGTGCCAGCACCCTTACAGATGTAGATACGCAGTATTTT. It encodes CASTLTDVDTQYF.

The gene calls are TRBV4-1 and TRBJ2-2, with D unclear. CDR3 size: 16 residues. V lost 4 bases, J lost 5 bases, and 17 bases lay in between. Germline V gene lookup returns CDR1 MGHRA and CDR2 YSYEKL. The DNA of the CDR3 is TGCGCCAGCAGCCTAAAAGGATGGAACAGAACCGGGGAGCTGTTTTTT. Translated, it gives CASSLKGWNRTGELFF.

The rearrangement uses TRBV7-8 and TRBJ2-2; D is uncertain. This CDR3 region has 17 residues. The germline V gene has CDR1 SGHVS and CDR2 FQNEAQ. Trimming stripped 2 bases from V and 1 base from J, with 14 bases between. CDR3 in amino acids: CASSLFINPRNTGELFF. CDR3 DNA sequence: TGTGCCAGCAGCTTATTCATAAATCCGAGGAACACCGGGGAGCTGTTTTTT.

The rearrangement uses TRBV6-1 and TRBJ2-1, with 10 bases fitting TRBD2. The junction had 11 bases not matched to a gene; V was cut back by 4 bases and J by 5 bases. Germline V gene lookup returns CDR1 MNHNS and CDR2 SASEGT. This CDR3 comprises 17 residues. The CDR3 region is CASSVGRGLAAHNEQFF. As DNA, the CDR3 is TGTGCCAGCAGTGTTGGACGAGGACTAGCGGCTCACAATGAGCAGTTCTTC.

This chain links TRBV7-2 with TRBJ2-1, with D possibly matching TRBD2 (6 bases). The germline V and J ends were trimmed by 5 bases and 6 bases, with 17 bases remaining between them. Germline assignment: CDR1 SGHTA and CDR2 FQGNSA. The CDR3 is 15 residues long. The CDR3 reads CASSPRAGWVNEQFF. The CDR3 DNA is TGTGCCAGCAGCCCGAGAGCGGGCTGGGTCAATGAGCAGTTCTTC.

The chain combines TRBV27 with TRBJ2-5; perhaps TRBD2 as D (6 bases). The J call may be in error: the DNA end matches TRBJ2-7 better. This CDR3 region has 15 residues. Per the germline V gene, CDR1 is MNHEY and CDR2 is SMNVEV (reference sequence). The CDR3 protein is CASSFMDGGTDEQYF. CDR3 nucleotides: TGTGCCAGCAGTTTCATGGATGGGGGGACCGACGAGCAGTACTTC.